This is a list of T cell receptor beta chains from one sample in a study of shared clonotypes between healthy human individuals. Assay used: immunoSEQ multiplex PCR; TCRdb lists only in-frame clones, some missing. The sample has about 380,000 clones, 96% seen once. The specimen sequenced was memory CD8+ T cells sorted from blood. The receptors shown here come from a man aged 30 to 39 in good health. Both conserved end residues are part of each CDR3. The order of the fields is V gene, J gene, D gene, clone size, CDR3 DNA, CDR3 protein. The D gene is left open where the match is weak. Where a row states a size, it is once, few, many or the class of an expanded clone; other rows omit it.

v_gene: TRBV5-1; j_gene: TRBJ1-4; d_gene: TRBD1; abundance: .; CDR3nt: TGCGCCAGCAGCGGTGGACAGGGTGAAAGTAATGAAAAACTGTTTTTT; CDR3aa: CASSGGQGESNEKLFF
v_gene: TRBV27; j_gene: TRBJ2-7; d_gene: TRBD1; abundance: .; CDR3nt: TGTGCCAGCAGGCCAGACCGGGACAGGGGTAACGAGCAGTACTTC; CDR3aa: CASRPDRDRGNEQYF
v_gene: TRBV9; j_gene: TRBJ2-3; d_gene: .; abundance: once; CDR3nt: TGTGCCAGCAGTTGGGATCCCACAGATACGCAGTATTTT; CDR3aa: CASSWDPTDTQYF
v_gene: TRBV9; j_gene: TRBJ2-3; d_gene: TRBD2; abundance: .; CDR3nt: TGTGCCAGCAGCTCGCGACTAGCGGGATCAGATACGCAGTATTTT; CDR3aa: CASSSRLAGSDTQYF
v_gene: TRBV11-1; j_gene: TRBJ2-1; d_gene: .; abundance: .; CDR3nt: TGTGCCAGCAGCTTAGGTCCTGAGCAGTTCTTC; CDR3aa: CASSLGPEQFF
v_gene: TRBV10-2; j_gene: TRBJ1-3; d_gene: TRBD1; abundance: .; CDR3nt: TGCGCCAGCAGTGAGCCAAGGGGGCCCGGAAACACCATATATTTT; CDR3aa: CASSEPRGPGNTIYF
v_gene: TRBV18; j_gene: TRBJ2-3; d_gene: TRBD2; abundance: .; CDR3nt: TGTGCCAGCTCACCGACTAGCGGGAGTCAAGATACGCAGTATTTT; CDR3aa: CASSPTSGSQDTQYF
v_gene: TRBV19; j_gene: TRBJ2-1; d_gene: .; abundance: .; CDR3nt: TGTGCCAGTAGCACGAGCTCCTACAATGAGCAGTTCTTC; CDR3aa: CASSTSSYNEQFF
v_gene: TRBV28; j_gene: TRBJ2-7; d_gene: TRBD1; abundance: .; CDR3nt: TGTGCCAGCAGTTTAAAACAGGGGGCGCTGGTTTCGCAGTACTTC; CDR3aa: CASSLKQGALVSQYF
v_gene: TRBV9; j_gene: TRBJ2-5; d_gene: .; abundance: .; CDR3nt: TGTGCCAGCAGCCCGACGGGGAGGGGGGAGACCCAGTACTTC; CDR3aa: CASSPTGRGETQYF
v_gene: TRBV5-1; j_gene: TRBJ1-1; d_gene: .; abundance: .; CDR3nt: TGCGCCAGCAGCGCCAGGGACACTGAAGCTTTCTTT; CDR3aa: CASSARDTEAFF
v_gene: TRBV5-1; j_gene: TRBJ2-3; d_gene: TRBD1; abundance: .; CDR3nt: TGCGCCAGCAGCCCGGGGACAGGGGGCACAGATACGCAGTATTTT; CDR3aa: CASSPGTGGTDTQYF
v_gene: TRBV16; j_gene: TRBJ2-1; d_gene: .; abundance: .; CDR3nt: TGTGCCAGCAGCCCAAATACCGGGACTGCCGTCAATGAGCAGTTCTTC; CDR3aa: CASSPNTGTAVNEQFF
v_gene: TRBV11-3; j_gene: TRBJ2-1; d_gene: TRBD2; abundance: once; CDR3nt: TGTGCCAGCAGCTTAGAACTAGCGTCCAATGAGCAGTTCTTC; CDR3aa: CASSLELASNEQFF
v_gene: TRBV18; j_gene: TRBJ2-4; d_gene: .; abundance: .; CDR3nt: TGTGCCAGCTCACCCAGTTCAAACATTCAGTACTTC; CDR3aa: CASSPSSNIQYF
v_gene: TRBV30; j_gene: TRBJ2-3; d_gene: .; abundance: .; CDR3nt: TGTGCCTGGATTAACAGCGGGAGCACAGATACGCAGTATTTT; CDR3aa: CAWINSGSTDTQYF
v_gene: TRBV5-1; j_gene: TRBJ1-1; d_gene: .; abundance: .; CDR3nt: TGCGCCAGCAGCTTGGGGGCTGGAAACACTGAAGCTTTCTTT; CDR3aa: CASSLGAGNTEAFF
v_gene: TRBV7-7; j_gene: TRBJ2-7; d_gene: .; abundance: .; CDR3nt: TGTGCTAGCAGCTTAGCGCTCGGTACCTACGAGCAGTACTTC; CDR3aa: CASSLALGTYEQYF
v_gene: TRBV5-4; j_gene: TRBJ1-5; d_gene: .; abundance: .; CDR3nt: TGTGCCAGCAGCTTAGGTTTCCCTAATCAGCCCCAGCATTTT; CDR3aa: CASSLGFPNQPQHF
v_gene: TRBV4-1; j_gene: TRBJ1-1; d_gene: TRBD1; abundance: .; CDR3nt: TGCGCCAGCAGCCAAGTACACATGACAGGGTATGGCACTGAAGCTTTCTTT; CDR3aa: CASSQVHMTGYGTEAFF
v_gene: TRBV7-8; j_gene: TRBJ2-1; d_gene: .; abundance: .; CDR3nt: TGTGCCAGCAGCTTAGGGTTAGTTAGGAGTTACAATGAGCAGTTCTTC; CDR3aa: CASSLGLVRSYNEQFF
v_gene: TRBV30; j_gene: TRBJ2-7; d_gene: .; abundance: .; CDR3nt: TGTGCCTGGAGACAGACCTACGAGCAGTACTTC; CDR3aa: CAWRQTYEQYF
v_gene: TRBV29-1; j_gene: TRBJ1-1; d_gene: TRBD1; abundance: .; CDR3nt: TGCAGCGCCAGGGGGCCGAACACTGAAGCTTTCTTT; CDR3aa: CSARGPNTEAFF
v_gene: TRBV9; j_gene: TRBJ2-3; d_gene: .; abundance: .; CDR3nt: TGTGCCAGCAGCGTTAGCACAGATACGCAGTATTTT; CDR3aa: CASSVSTDTQYF
v_gene: TRBV12-1; j_gene: TRBJ2-7; d_gene: .; abundance: .; CDR3nt: TGTGCCAGCCACGGACTAGCCGGCGAGCAGTACTTC; CDR3aa: CASHGLAGEQYF
v_gene: TRBV6-1; j_gene: TRBJ2-2; d_gene: .; abundance: .; CDR3nt: TGTGCCAGCAGGGAGGGCCCGATAAGCGGGGAGCTGTTTTTT; CDR3aa: CASREGPISGELFF
v_gene: TRBV27; j_gene: TRBJ2-1; d_gene: .; abundance: .; CDR3nt: TGTGCCATTACCCGAGGACGTTTAAGGACCTCCTACAATGAGCAGTTCTTC; CDR3aa: CAITRGRLRTSYNEQFF
v_gene: TRBV7-9; j_gene: TRBJ1-1; d_gene: TRBD1; abundance: .; CDR3nt: TGTGCCAGCACCTTTCACGATTGGACAGGGGTCGGCACTGAAGCTTTCTTT; CDR3aa: CASTFHDWTGVGTEAFF
v_gene: TRBV5-5; j_gene: TRBJ2-3; d_gene: TRBD2; abundance: .; CDR3nt: TGTGCCAGCGGCGCCGGGACTAGCGGTATTTGGGGGACAGATACGCAGTATTTT; CDR3aa: CASGAGTSGIWGTDTQYF
v_gene: TRBV6-5; j_gene: TRBJ1-3; d_gene: .; abundance: .; CDR3nt: TGTGCCAGCAGTTACTCGCGAACAGGGTACAACACCATATATTTT; CDR3aa: CASSYSRTGYNTIYF
v_gene: TRBV7-8; j_gene: TRBJ1-5; d_gene: .; abundance: .; CDR3nt: TGTGCCAGCAGCTTAGTCCGCCTCGGGGCAGGGCGTAGCAATCAGCCCCAGCATTTT; CDR3aa: CASSLVRLGAGRSNQPQHF
v_gene: TRBV5-1; j_gene: TRBJ2-7; d_gene: TRBD1; abundance: .; CDR3nt: TGCGCCAGCAGCTACTACAGGGGGCGCGGGGAGCAGTACTTC; CDR3aa: CASSYYRGRGEQYF
v_gene: TRBV10-3; j_gene: TRBJ2-1; d_gene: .; abundance: .; CDR3nt: TGTGCCGTGAAGACGACGGGTGAGCAGTTCTTC; CDR3aa: CAVKTTGEQFF
v_gene: TRBV5-1; j_gene: TRBJ2-3; d_gene: .; abundance: .; CDR3nt: TGCGCCAGCAGGGTTAGCGGATACACAGATACGCAGTATTTT; CDR3aa: CASRVSGYTDTQYF
v_gene: TRBV27; j_gene: TRBJ2-2; d_gene: TRBD2; abundance: once; CDR3nt: TGTGCCAGCAGTCCCTTGCCGGCTAGCGGGAGCGTCGGGGAGCTGTTTTTT; CDR3aa: CASSPLPASGSVGELFF
v_gene: TRBV6-6; j_gene: TRBJ2-3; d_gene: .; abundance: .; CDR3nt: TGTGCCAGCAGCCCCGCGACTAGCACAGATACGCAGTATTTT; CDR3aa: CASSPATSTDTQYF